This T cell receptor beta chain was recovered during a study of human T cells and chemical hapten exposure. Each CDR3 protein gets one entry after TCRdb re-called the RACE reads with MiXCR. The table records about 110,000 distinct CDR3 sequences, 9.5% to 11% of them present only once. This CDR3 is 15 amino acids long. CDR1 and CDR2 (germline): SGHKS, YYEKEE (reference sequence). V was clipped by 4 bases and J by 0 bases; unmatched bases: 5. Time point denoted: patch test 1, 2 weeks after DPC sensitization. The treatment: therapeutic diphenylcyclopropenone sensitization with weekly scalp DPC. There are many counts of this clonotype.

This sequence was found in a woman aged 40 to 50 with alopecia areata. Some clones in this sample may be carry-over from other donors' samples. The rearrangement joins TRBV5-5 to TRBJ1-1; TRBD1 matches 8 bases. The material sequenced was whole blood, taken in connection with sensitization to the hapten diphenylcyclopropenone (DPC). The CDR3 region has the DNA TGTGCCAGCAGCCCAAGGACAGGGCTGAACACTGAAGCTTTCTTT. As protein: CASSPRTGLNTEAFF.